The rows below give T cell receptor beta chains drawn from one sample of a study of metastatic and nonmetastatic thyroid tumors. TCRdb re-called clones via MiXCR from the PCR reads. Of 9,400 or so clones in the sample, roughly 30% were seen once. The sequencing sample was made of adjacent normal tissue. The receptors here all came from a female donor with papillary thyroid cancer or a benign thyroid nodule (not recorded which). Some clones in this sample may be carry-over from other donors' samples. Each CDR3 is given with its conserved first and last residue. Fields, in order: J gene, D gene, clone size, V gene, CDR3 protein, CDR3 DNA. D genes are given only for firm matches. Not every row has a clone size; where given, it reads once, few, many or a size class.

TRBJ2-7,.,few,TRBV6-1,CASSEQQPYEQYF,TGTGCCAGCAGTGAACAACAGCCCTACGAGCAGTACTTC
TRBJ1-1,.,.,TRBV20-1,CSPRRGSITEAFF,TGCAGTCCGCGCAGGGGTTCAATAACTGAAGCTTTCTTT
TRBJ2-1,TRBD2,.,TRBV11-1,CASSWSGSEANEQFF,TGTGCCAGCAGCTGGAGCGGGAGCGAGGCCAATGAGCAGTTCTTC
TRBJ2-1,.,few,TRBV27,CASSLSGWGQDYPNEQFF,TGTGCCAGCAGTTTATCTGGGTGGGGGCAGGACTATCCCAATGAGCAGTTCTTC
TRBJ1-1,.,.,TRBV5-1,CASSFAQANTEAFF,TGCGCCAGCAGCTTCGCGCAGGCGAACACTGAAGCTTTCTTT
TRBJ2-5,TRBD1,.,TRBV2,CASSGTGSGETQYF,TGTGCCAGCAGTGGGACAGGGTCGGGGGAGACCCAGTACTTC
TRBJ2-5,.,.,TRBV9,CASSVVGRFQETQYF,TGTGCCAGCAGCGTAGTCGGCAGATTCCAAGAGACCCAGTACTTC
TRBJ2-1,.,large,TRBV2,CASSGRLHPYNEQFF,TGTGCCAGCAGTGGACGTCTTCACCCATACAATGAGCAGTTCTTC
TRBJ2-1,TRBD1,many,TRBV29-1,CSVAGTGGRSYNEQFF,TGCAGCGTTGCCGGGACAGGGGGCCGCTCCTACAATGAGCAGTTCTTC
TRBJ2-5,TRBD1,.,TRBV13,CASSVTGGGGETQYF,TGTGCCAGCAGCGTAACAGGGGGTGGTGGAGAGACCCAGTACTTC
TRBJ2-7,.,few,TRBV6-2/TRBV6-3,CASSYSAGYSYEQYF,TGTGCCAGCAGTTACAGTGCGGGATACTCCTACGAGCAGTACTTC
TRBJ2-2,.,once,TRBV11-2,CASSLDRIGNTGELFF,TGTGCCAGCAGCTTAGATAGGATTGGGAACACCGGGGAGCTGTTTTTT
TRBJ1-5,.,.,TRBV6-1,CASSEGLNQPQHF,TGTGCCAGCAGTGAAGGCCTCAATCAGCCCCAGCATTTT
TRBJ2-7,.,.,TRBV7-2,CASSSNGVYEQYF,TGTGCCAGCAGCTCGAATGGAGTCTACGAGCAGTACTTC
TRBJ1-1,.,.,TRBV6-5,CASSYSTDPGRDTEAFF,TGTGCCAGCAGTTACTCGACGGACCCGGGGAGGGACACTGAAGCTTTCTTT
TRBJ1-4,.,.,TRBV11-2,CASGNGGNEKLFF,TGTGCCAGCGGGAACGGGGGGAATGAAAAACTGTTTTTT
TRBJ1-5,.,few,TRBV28,CASSPPNQPQHF,TGTGCCAGCAGTCCCCCAAATCAGCCCCAGCATTTT
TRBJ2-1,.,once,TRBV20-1,CSARDTTTEQFF,TGCAGTGCTAGAGATACAACTACCGAGCAGTTCTTC
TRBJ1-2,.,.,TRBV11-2,CASRWAADYGYTF,TGTGCCAGCAGATGGGCGGCGGACTATGGCTACACCTTC
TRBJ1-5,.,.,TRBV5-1,CASSRTNREDCNQPQHF,TGCGCCAGCAGTCGTACAAACAGGGAGGATTGCAATCAGCCCCAGCATTTT
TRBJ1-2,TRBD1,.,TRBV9,CASSKIRDRRDYGYTF,TGTGCCAGCAGCAAGATCAGGGACAGGCGGGACTATGGCTACACCTTC
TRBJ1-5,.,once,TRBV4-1,CASSQAVFQPQHF,TGCGCCAGCAGCCAAGCGGTATTTCAGCCCCAGCATTTT
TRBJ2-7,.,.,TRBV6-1,CASSEGDGYEQYF,TGTGCCAGCAGTGAAGGGGACGGTTACGAGCAGTACTTC
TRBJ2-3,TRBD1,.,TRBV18,CASSPGTDTDTQYF,TGTGCCAGCTCACCCGGGACAGACACAGATACGCAGTATTTT
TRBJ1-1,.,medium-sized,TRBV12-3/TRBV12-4,CASSLTRVAEAFF,TGTGCCAGCAGCTTGACCAGGGTCGCTGAAGCTTTCTTT
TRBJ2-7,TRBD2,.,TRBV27,CASNLVLAGYEQYF,TGTGCCAGCAATTTAGTACTAGCGGGCTACGAGCAGTACTTC
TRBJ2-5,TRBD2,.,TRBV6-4,CASSPTSAPEAQYF,TGTGCCAGCAGCCCCACTAGCGCCCCCGAGGCCCAGTACTTC
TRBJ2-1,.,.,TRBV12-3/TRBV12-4,CASSLARGFYNEQFF,TGTGCCAGCAGTTTAGCGCGCGGATTCTACAATGAGCAGTTCTTC
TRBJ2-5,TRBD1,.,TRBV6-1,CASSEAWNGTGRAKETQYF,TGTGCCAGCAGTGAAGCCTGGAACGGGACAGGGAGGGCAAAAGAGACACAGTACTTC
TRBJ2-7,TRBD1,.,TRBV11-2,CASSLHGTGAPSSYEQYF,TGCGCCAGCAGCTTACACGGGACAGGGGCCCCATCCTCCTACGAGCAGTACTTC
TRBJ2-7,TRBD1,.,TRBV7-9,CASSLVTGGQYEQYF,TGTGCCAGCAGCTTAGTCACAGGGGGCCAGTACGAGCAGTACTTC
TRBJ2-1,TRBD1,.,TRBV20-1,CSARAGTASSNSQFF,TGCAGTGCTAGAGCCGGGACAGCATCCTCGAATTCCCAGTTCTTC
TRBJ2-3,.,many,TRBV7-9,CASSLSFTDTQYF,TGTGCCAGCAGCTTGAGTTTCACAGATACGCAGTATTTT
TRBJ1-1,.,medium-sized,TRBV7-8,CASSRQGGVNTEAFF,TGTGCCAGCAGCCGCCAGGGTGGAGTGAACACTGAAGCTTTCTTT
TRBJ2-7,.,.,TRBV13,CASSFYGQSYEQYF,TGTGCCAGCAGCTTTTACGGCCAGAGCTACGAGCAGTACTTC
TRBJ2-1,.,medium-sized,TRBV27,CASSLWGRESDEQFF,TGTGCCAGCAGTTTATGGGGGCGGGAGAGCGATGAGCAGTTCTTC
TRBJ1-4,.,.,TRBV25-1,CASSESTSGNEKLFF,TGTGCCAGCAGTGAATCAACGTCCGGGAATGAAAAACTGTTTTTT
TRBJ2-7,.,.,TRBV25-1,CASSLGGNEQYF,TGTGCCAGCTCCCTTGGGGGTAACGAGCAGTACTTC
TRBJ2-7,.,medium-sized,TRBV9,CASSVADRLIYEQYF,TGTGCCAGCAGCGTAGCTGACAGGTTGATTTACGAGCAGTACTTC
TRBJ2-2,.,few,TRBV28,CASRELTSTGELFF,TGTGCCAGCAGGGAACTAACTAGCACCGGGGAGCTGTTTTTT
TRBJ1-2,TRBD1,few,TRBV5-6,CASSLGQSNYGYTF,TGTGCCAGCAGCCTGGGACAGTCTAACTATGGCTACACCTTC
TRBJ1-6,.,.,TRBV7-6,CASSISGRVGSPLHF,TGTGCCAGCAGCATCTCCGGGAGGGTCGGTTCACCCCTCCACTTT
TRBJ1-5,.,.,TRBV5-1,CASSIGGNQPQHF,TGCGCCAGCAGCATCGGAGGCAATCAGCCCCAGCATTTT
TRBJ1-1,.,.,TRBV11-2,CASSLLAGETEAFF,TGTGCCAGCAGCTTATTGGCAGGTGAGACTGAAGCTTTCTTT
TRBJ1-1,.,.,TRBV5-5,CASTEGNEAFF,TGTGCCAGCACCGAAGGGAATGAAGCTTTCTTT
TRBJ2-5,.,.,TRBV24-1,CATSRSPEETQYF,TGTGCCACCAGTCGGAGTCCGGAGGAGACCCAGTACTTC
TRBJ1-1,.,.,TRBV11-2,CASSLMMEREAFF,TGTGCCAGCAGCTTAATGATGGAGCGGGAAGCTTTCTTT
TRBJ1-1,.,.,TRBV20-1,CSALTGQTLTEAFF,TGCAGTGCCCTAACGGGACAAACTCTTACTGAAGCTTTCTTT
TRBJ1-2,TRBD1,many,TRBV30,CARGQGETFYGYTF,TGTGCCCGCGGACAGGGGGAGACCTTCTATGGCTACACCTTC
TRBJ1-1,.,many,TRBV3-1,CASSQNYLGGTEAFF,TGTGCCAGCAGCCAAAACTACTTAGGAGGCACTGAAGCTTTCTTT
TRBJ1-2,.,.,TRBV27,CASSGRGDTF,TGTGCCAGCAGTGGGAGGGGCGACACCTTC
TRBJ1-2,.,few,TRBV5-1,CASSLVLQGGYGYTF,TGCGCCAGCAGCTTGGTACTTCAGGGTGGGTATGGCTACACCTTC
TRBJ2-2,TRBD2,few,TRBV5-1,CASSYSGRADTGELFF,TGCGCCAGCAGCTATAGCGGGAGGGCCGACACCGGGGAGCTGTTTTTT